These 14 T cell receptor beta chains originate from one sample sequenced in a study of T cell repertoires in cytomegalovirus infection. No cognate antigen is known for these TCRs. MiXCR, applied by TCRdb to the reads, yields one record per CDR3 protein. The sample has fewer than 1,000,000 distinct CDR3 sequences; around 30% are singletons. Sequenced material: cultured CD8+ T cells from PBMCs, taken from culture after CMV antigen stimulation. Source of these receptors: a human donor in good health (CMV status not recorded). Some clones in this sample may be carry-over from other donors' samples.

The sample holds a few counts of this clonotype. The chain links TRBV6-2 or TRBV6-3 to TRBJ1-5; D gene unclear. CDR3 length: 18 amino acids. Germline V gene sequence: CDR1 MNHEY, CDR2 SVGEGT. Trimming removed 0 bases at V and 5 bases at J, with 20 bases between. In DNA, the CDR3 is TGTGCCAGCAGTTACTCCTCGCGTAGGGAGAGGGTCGATCAGCCCCAGCATTTT. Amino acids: CASSYSSRRERVDQPQHF.

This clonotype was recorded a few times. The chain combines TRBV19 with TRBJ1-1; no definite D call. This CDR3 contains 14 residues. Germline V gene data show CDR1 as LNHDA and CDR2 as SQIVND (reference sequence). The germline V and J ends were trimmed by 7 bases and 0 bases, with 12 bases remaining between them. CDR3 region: CASIPRDMNTEAFF. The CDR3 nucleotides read TGTGCCAGTATACCCAGAGACATGAACACTGAAGCTTTCTTT.

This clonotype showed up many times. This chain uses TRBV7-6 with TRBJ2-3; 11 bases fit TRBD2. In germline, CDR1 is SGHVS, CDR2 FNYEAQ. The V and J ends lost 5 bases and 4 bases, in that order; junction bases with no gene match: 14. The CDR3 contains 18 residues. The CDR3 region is CASSAIAGGPSTADTQYF. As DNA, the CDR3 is TGTGCCAGCAGCGCCATAGCGGGGGGGCCGTCGACCGCAGATACGCAGTATTTT.

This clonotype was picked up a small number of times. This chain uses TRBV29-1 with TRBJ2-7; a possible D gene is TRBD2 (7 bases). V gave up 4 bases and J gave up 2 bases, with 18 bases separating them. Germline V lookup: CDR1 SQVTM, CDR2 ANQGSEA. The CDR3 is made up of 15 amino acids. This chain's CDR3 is CSVVGGGRNAYEQYF. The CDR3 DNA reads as TGCAGCGTTGTGGGGGGGGGCAGAAATGCCTACGAGCAGTACTTC.

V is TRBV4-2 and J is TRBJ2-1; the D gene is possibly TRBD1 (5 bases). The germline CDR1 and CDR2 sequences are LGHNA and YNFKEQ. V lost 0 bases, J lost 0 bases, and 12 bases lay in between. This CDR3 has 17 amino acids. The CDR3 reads CASSQDGAIFSYNEQFF. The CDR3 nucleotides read TGTGCCAGCAGCCAAGATGGGGCAATCTTCTCCTACAATGAGCAGTTCTTC.

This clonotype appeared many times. CDR3: CASSHLTGGNQPQHF. For the CDR3, the DNA is TGTGCCAGCAGCCACCTCACAGGGGGCAATCAGCCCCAGCATTTT. J is TRBJ1-5 and V is TRBV11-2, with TRBD1 matching 7 bases. Looked up from germline, CDR1 is SGHAT and CDR2 is FQNNGV. CDR3 length: 15 amino acids. Germline trimming cut 5 bases from V and 2 bases from J; bases unmatched to any gene: 6.

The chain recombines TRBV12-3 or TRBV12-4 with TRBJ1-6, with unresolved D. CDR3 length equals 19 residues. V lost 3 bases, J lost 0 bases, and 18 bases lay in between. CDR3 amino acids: CASSFGIEGIGSYNSPLHF. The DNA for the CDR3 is TGTGCCAGCAGTTTTGGAATTGAGGGAATCGGCTCCTATAATTCACCCCTCCACTTT.

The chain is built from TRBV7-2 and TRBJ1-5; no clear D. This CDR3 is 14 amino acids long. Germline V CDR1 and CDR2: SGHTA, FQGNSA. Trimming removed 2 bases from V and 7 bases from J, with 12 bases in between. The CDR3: CASSLIELGQPQHF. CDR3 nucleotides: TGTGCCAGCAGCTTAATAGAACTGGGGCAGCCCCAGCATTTT. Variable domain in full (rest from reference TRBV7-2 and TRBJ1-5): GAGVSQSPSNKVTEKGKDVELRCDPISGHTALYWYRQSLGQGLEFLIYFQGNSAPDKSGLPSDRFSAERTGGSVSTLTIQRTQQEDSAVYLCASSLIELGQPQHFGDGTRLSIL.

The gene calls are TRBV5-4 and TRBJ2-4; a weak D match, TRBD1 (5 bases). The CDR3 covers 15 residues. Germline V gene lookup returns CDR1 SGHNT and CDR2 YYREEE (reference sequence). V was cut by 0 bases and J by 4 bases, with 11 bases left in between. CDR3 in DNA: TGTGCCAGCAGCTTGGAAACAGGAGATAAAAACATTCAGTACTTC. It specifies CASSLETGDKNIQYF.

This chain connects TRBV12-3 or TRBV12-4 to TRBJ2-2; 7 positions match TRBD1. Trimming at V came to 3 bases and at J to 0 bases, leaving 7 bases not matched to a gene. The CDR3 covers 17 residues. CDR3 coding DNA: TGTGCCAGCAGTTTTAACAAAGGGACAGCGAACACCGGGGAGCTGTTTTTT. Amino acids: CASSFNKGTANTGELFF.

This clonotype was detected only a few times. CDR3 residues: CSARVGGLGQPQHF. The CDR3 nucleotides are TGCAGTGCTAGAGTTGGCGGACTGGGTCAGCCCCAGCATTTT. The chain uses TRBV20-1 and TRBJ1-5; D remains ambiguous. V was cut by 1 base and J by 6 bases, with 13 bases left in between. The CDR3 runs 14 residues. The germline V gene encodes CDR1 DFQATT and CDR2 SNEGSKA (reference sequence).

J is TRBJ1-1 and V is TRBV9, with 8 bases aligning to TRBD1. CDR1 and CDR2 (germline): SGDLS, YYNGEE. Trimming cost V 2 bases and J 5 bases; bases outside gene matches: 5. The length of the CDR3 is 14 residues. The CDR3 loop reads CASSVRGHGTEAFF. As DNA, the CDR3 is TGTGCCAGCAGCGTCAGGGGGCATGGGACTGAAGCTTTCTTT.

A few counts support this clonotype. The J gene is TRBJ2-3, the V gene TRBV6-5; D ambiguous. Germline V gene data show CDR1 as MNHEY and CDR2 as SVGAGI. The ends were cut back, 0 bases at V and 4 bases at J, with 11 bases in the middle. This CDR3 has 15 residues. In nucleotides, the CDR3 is TGTGCCAGCAGTTACTCGAAGATCGGGTCAGATACGCAGTATTTT. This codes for CASSYSKIGSDTQYF.

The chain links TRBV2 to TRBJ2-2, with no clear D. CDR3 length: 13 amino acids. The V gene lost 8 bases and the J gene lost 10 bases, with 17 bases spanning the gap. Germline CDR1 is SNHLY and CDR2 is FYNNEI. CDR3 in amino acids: CASDPVGSTELFF. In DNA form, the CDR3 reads TGTGCCAGCGACCCGGTAGGGTCTACGGAGCTGTTTTTT.